This T cell receptor beta chain stems from a study of T cell responses to AZD1222 COVID-19 vaccine. Study results and caveats: Clonal diversity was possibly underestimated, and white British individuals and females predominated among donors. Only six people who got AZD1222 tested seropositive at baseline. Increases in Spike-specific TCR breadth and depth were seen after two AZD1222 doses. Across spike, vaccine-associated CD4 TCRs were found, dominant at 160-218 and 743-854.

Assay used: immunoSEQ multiplex PCR; TCRdb lists only in-frame clones, some missing. This sample has under 200,000 clones; more than 80% occur once, and the top ten carry about 4%. Comment on this clone: Its antigen is undetermined.

CDR1 MNHNY and CDR2 SVGAGI come from the germline V gene (reference sequence). V lost 1 base and J lost 5, with 15 bases in between. The CDR3 consists of 16 residues. The source of this sequence is an adult who received the MenACWY meningococcal vaccine as a control. The sample here was peripheral blood, taken 28 days after the second dose of the MenACWY control vaccine. The rearrangement uses TRBV6-6 and TRBJ2-4, with a weak D call TRBD1 (6 bases). The CDR3 is CASSYFGTSTQNIQYF. Here the CDR3 DNA reads TGTGCCAGCAGTTACTTTGGGACATCCACCCAAAACATTCAGTACTTC.